Listed below are T cell receptor beta chains from one sample, sequenced in a study of blood T cell repertoires in COVID-19. Repertoires were generated with immunoSEQ multiplex PCR, while TCRdb's copy carries only in-frame clones and drops some. The sample includes 80,000 or so clones, 60% to 85% of them seen just once. Sequencing was performed on peripheral blood. These receptors all come from a human donor in a cohort sampled during active COVID-19. CDR3s include the opening cysteine and the closing phenylalanine or tryptophan. The D gene is left open where the match is weak. The listing skips clone size in some rows; elsewhere it reads once, few, many or a size class.

size	D	V	J	DNA	CDR3
.	.	TRBV25-1	TRBJ1-4	TGTGCCAGCAGTGAGTGGGGGGACCCCACGGGTGAAAAACTGTTTTTT	CASSEWGDPTGEKLFF
.	.	TRBV7-2	TRBJ1-5	TGTGCCAGCAGTTATACATCTAATCAGCCCCAGCATTTT	CASSYTSNQPQHF
.	.	TRBV19	TRBJ1-2	TGTGCCAGTAGTTTGCCCCCTCCCGGTGGCTACACCTTC	CASSLPPPGGYTF
.	TRBD2	TRBV6-5	TRBJ2-3	TGTGCCAGCAGCCTTAGCGGGGGCCCCACAGATACGCAGTATTTT	CASSLSGGPTDTQYF
.	.	TRBV2	TRBJ1-2	TGTGCTACCGGAGGGGGGGCATCTCGGGGCTACACCTTC	CATGGGASRGYTF
.	TRBD2	TRBV9	TRBJ2-7	TGTGCCAGCAGCCCGTGGGGAGGGGTCTCCTACGAGCAGTACTTC	CASSPWGGVSYEQYF
.	.	TRBV5-1	TRBJ1-1	TGCGCCAGCAGCTTGACAGGTGCTAAAGCTTTCTTT	CASSLTGAKAFF
few	TRBD1	TRBV5-1	TRBJ2-7	TGCGCCAGCAGTGATGGACAGGGGTGGTCCTACGAGCAGTACTTC	CASSDGQGWSYEQYF
.	.	TRBV7-9	TRBJ1-5	TGTGCCAGCAGCTTGGGTGGGGGCGGTCAGCCCCAGCATTTT	CASSLGGGGQPQHF
.	TRBD2	TRBV27	TRBJ2-1	TGTGCCAGCACTAGGACTAGCGGGGGGGCGGTCTACAATGAGCAGTTCTTC	CASTRTSGGAVYNEQFF
once	TRBD1	TRBV3-1/TRBV3-2	TRBJ2-7	TGTGCCAGCAGCCAAGCCTGGCAGGGGGTCCCCGAGCAGTACTTC	CASSQAWQGVPEQYF
.	.	TRBV29-1	TRBJ1-1	TGCAGCGTTGAAATAGGGGCAAACACTGAAGCTTTCTTT	CSVEIGANTEAFF
.	TRBD1	TRBV5-6	TRBJ1-2	TGTGCCAGCAGCTTCCTAGACAGGGAGAGCTATGGCTACACCTTC	CASSFLDRESYGYTF
.	.	TRBV5-4	TRBJ1-5	TGTGCCAGCAGCTTGGTGCCAGGCAATCAGCCCCAGCATTTT	CASSLVPGNQPQHF
.	.	TRBV3-1/TRBV3-2	TRBJ2-7	TGTGCCAGCAGCCAAGTGGGCTTCACCTACGAGCAGTACTTC	CASSQVGFTYEQYF
.	TRBD1	TRBV18	TRBJ1-2	TGTGCCAGCTCACCCACTGCTGGGACAGGGGGTGTGGGCTATGGCTACACCTTC	CASSPTAGTGGVGYGYTF
.	TRBD1	TRBV7-9	TRBJ1-5	TGTGCCAGCAGCTCCTGGGACAGGGGAAGCAATCAGCCCCAGCATTTT	CASSSWDRGSNQPQHF
.	.	TRBV4-1	TRBJ2-7	TGCGCCAGCAGCAGAGACTACTCCTACGAGCAGTACTTC	CASSRDYSYEQYF
few	.	TRBV27	TRBJ1-6	TGTGCCAGCAGTTTGGTGGGGGCGGCCAATTCACCCCTCCACTTT	CASSLVGAANSPLHF
.	.	TRBV18	TRBJ1-4	TGTGCCAGCTCACCACCGAGGGCAGCAACTAATGAAAAACTGTTTTTT	CASSPPRAATNEKLFF
.	.	TRBV7-2	TRBJ1-5	TGTGCCAGCAGCTTAGCTGCAGGGAACGGCCAGCCCCAGCATTTT	CASSLAAGNGQPQHF
.	.	TRBV5-1	TRBJ1-2	TGCGCCAGCAGCTTGGTTTCAGGCCTTACTAACTATGGCTACACCTTC	CASSLVSGLTNYGYTF
.	TRBD1	TRBV5-1	TRBJ2-7	TGCGCCAGCGCCCGGGGGACAGGGACCTTCGAGCAGTACTTC	CASARGTGTFEQYF
.	.	TRBV20-1	TRBJ1-1	TGCAGTGCTAGTCAACAGCCGAACACTGAAGCTTTCTTT	CSASQQPNTEAFF
.	.	TRBV6-2/TRBV6-3	TRBJ1-4	TGTGCCAGCAGTTACCCCAGGGGAACCGGAGCAACTAATGAAAAACTGTTTTTT	CASSYPRGTGATNEKLFF
.	.	TRBV5-1	TRBJ1-4	TGCGCCAGCAGCTTGGGCGGGACGACCCACGAAAAACTGTTTTTT	CASSLGGTTHEKLFF
once	.	TRBV7-2	TRBJ2-5	TGTGCCAGCAGCTTAGCCCGAGAGACCCAGTACTTC	CASSLARETQYF
.	TRBD1	TRBV7-4	TRBJ2-7	TGTGCCAGCAGCTTAGCCCTTTGGGACAGGGGGAACGAGCAGTACTTC	CASSLALWDRGNEQYF
.	.	TRBV5-1	TRBJ1-1	TGCGCCAGCAGCCCACTCATATCCGGGACAAACATGAACACTGAAGCTTTCTTT	CASSPLISGTNMNTEAFF
few	.	TRBV2	TRBJ2-7	TGTGCCAGCAGTGATGGGGCAGGGGTCTCCTACGAGCAGTACTTC	CASSDGAGVSYEQYF
.	.	TRBV30	TRBJ2-7	TGTGCCTGGACCCAGGGGAGCTACGAGCAGTACTTC	CAWTQGSYEQYF
.	.	TRBV4-3	TRBJ2-7	TGCGCCAGCAGCCAAGATGCGGGCTCAGGCTACTACGAGCAGTACTTC	CASSQDAGSGYYEQYF
.	TRBD1	TRBV29-1	TRBJ1-1	TGCAGCGTTGACTGGCAGGGGGATGAAGCTTTCTTT	CSVDWQGDEAFF
.	.	TRBV2	TRBJ1-5	TGTGCCAGCACCCTAGGGCAGCGAAGGGGGCCCCAGCATTTT	CASTLGQRRGPQHF
.	.	TRBV19	TRBJ2-7	TGTGCCAGTAGCGCCCTCGCAACAAGCTCCTACGAGCAGTACTTC	CASSALATSSYEQYF
.	TRBD1	TRBV7-6	TRBJ1-6	TGTGCCAGCAGCTCGGGGACAGCCATTCTCGCGCTTAATTCACCCCTCCACTTT	CASSSGTAILALNSPLHF
.	.	TRBV4-1	TRBJ1-5	TGCGCCAGCTCGCCTGAGTACAGGAATAGCAATCAGCCCCAGCATTTT	CASSPEYRNSNQPQHF
.	.	TRBV5-5	TRBJ1-1	TGTGCCAGCAGCTTGGGGCACCCGAGGGGGGAAGCTTTCTTT	CASSLGHPRGEAFF
.	TRBD1	TRBV2	TRBJ2-7	TGTGCCAGCAGGGGGACAGGGGTGTACGAGCAGTACTTC	CASRGTGVYEQYF
.	TRBD1	TRBV18	TRBJ1-5	TGTGCCAGCTCACCCGGACAGGGGTTTCAGCCCCAGCATTTT	CASSPGQGFQPQHF
.	TRBD1	TRBV28	TRBJ1-2	TGTGCCAGCAGTCCAAGGGGGGCAGGGGGGAGGTATGGCTACACCTTC	CASSPRGAGGRYGYTF
few	.	TRBV30	TRBJ1-2	TGTGCCTGGAGTGTAACCAGGGGTGGCTACACCTTC	CAWSVTRGGYTF
.	.	TRBV2	TRBJ1-1	TGTGCCAGCAACCCAGGGCGATACAACACTGAAGCTTTCTTT	CASNPGRYNTEAFF
.	.	TRBV7-2	TRBJ2-3	TGTGCCAGCAGCTTATCAGGGGGGTGGACAGATACGCAGTATTTT	CASSLSGGWTDTQYF